A selection of T cell receptor beta chains follows, all from one sample in a study of blood T cell repertoires in COVID-19. The assay was immunoSEQ multiplex PCR, and TCRdb's table has in-frame clones only and misses some. The sample has some 350,000 clones, about 90% seen once. The sequencing sample was made of peripheral blood. The receptors derive from a woman aged 25 to 39 with COVID-19, enrolled during active disease. Both conserved end residues are trimmed from each CDR3.

v_call: TRBV6-5; j_call: TRBJ2-1; cdr3_aa: ASSYSAGGSYNEQF
v_call: TRBV15; j_call: TRBJ2-5; cdr3_aa: ATSRGFWGSRGRGSVEETQY
v_call: TRBV9; j_call: TRBJ2-2; cdr3_aa: ASSATGLAGDSGTGELF
v_call: TRBV4-3; j_call: TRBJ1-4; cdr3_aa: ASSQDRPGQVGSGEKLF
v_call: TRBV6-5; j_call: TRBJ2-2; cdr3_aa: ASSYSQTGELF
v_call: TRBV28; j_call: TRBJ2-7; cdr3_aa: ASSTSWTGRAYEQY
v_call: TRBV5-1; j_call: TRBJ1-2; cdr3_aa: ASSLEGTGGDYGYT
v_call: TRBV2; j_call: TRBJ1-1; cdr3_aa: ASGRVRAEAF
v_call: TRBV11-2; j_call: TRBJ1-3; cdr3_aa: ASSLGAGAGRNTIY
v_call: TRBV5-3; j_call: TRBJ2-6; cdr3_aa: ARSWRPGGANVLT
v_call: TRBV28; j_call: TRBJ1-1; cdr3_aa: ASSFVFSGVGSTEAF
v_call: TRBV25-1; j_call: TRBJ1-5; cdr3_aa: ASSPTGDQPQH
v_call: TRBV27; j_call: TRBJ1-1; cdr3_aa: ASSLTGNTEAF
v_call: TRBV7-9; j_call: TRBJ2-2; cdr3_aa: ASSWGQGELF
v_call: TRBV4-2; j_call: TRBJ1-5; cdr3_aa: ASSGGQDNQPQH
v_call: TRBV29-1; j_call: TRBJ1-1; cdr3_aa: SVWELVGTEAF
v_call: TRBV9; j_call: TRBJ2-5; cdr3_aa: ASSVRLGAETQY
v_call: TRBV23-1; j_call: TRBJ2-1; cdr3_aa: ANRTSGSSYNEQF
v_call: TRBV5-4; j_call: TRBJ2-1; cdr3_aa: ASRQGADYNEQF
v_call: TRBV4-3; j_call: TRBJ2-2; cdr3_aa: ASSQDAASGTGGELF
v_call: TRBV5-6; j_call: TRBJ2-1; cdr3_aa: ASSSRLEREWENEQF
v_call: TRBV7-9; j_call: TRBJ2-5; cdr3_aa: ASSKVGLAGIGETQY
v_call: TRBV5-1; j_call: TRBJ2-7; cdr3_aa: ASSLDGTGVSYEQY
v_call: TRBV2; j_call: TRBJ2-5; cdr3_aa: ASVNMGTSGGPMGETQY
v_call: TRBV7-8; j_call: TRBJ1-2; cdr3_aa: ASSLESQASGYT
v_call: TRBV3-1/TRBV3-2; j_call: TRBJ1-6; cdr3_aa: ASSQDRAGNSPLH
v_call: TRBV11-3; j_call: TRBJ2-5; cdr3_aa: ASRGRAEGTGLETQY
v_call: TRBV2; j_call: TRBJ1-5; cdr3_aa: ASSEGANQPQH
v_call: TRBV6-5; j_call: TRBJ2-2; cdr3_aa: ASSYSRGELF
v_call: TRBV6-4; j_call: TRBJ1-3; cdr3_aa: ASSAGTGYGNTIY
v_call: TRBV4-3; j_call: TRBJ1-3; cdr3_aa: ASSQGGGRIGDTIY
v_call: TRBV4-1; j_call: TRBJ2-7; cdr3_aa: ASRLRQATYEQY
v_call: TRBV7-2; j_call: TRBJ2-7; cdr3_aa: ASSSWTSGGVSYEQY
v_call: TRBV5-4; j_call: TRBJ1-2; cdr3_aa: ASSLGSGQNYGYT
v_call: TRBV2; j_call: TRBJ2-7; cdr3_aa: ASGFGIQGQGADEQY
v_call: TRBV3-1/TRBV3-2; j_call: TRBJ2-1; cdr3_aa: ASSQNSEEYNEQF
v_call: TRBV29-1; j_call: TRBJ1-1; cdr3_aa: SVRTGGATEAF